This T cell receptor (beta chain) emerged from a study of blood T cells in healthy people across ages. Findings of the study overall: Considered underestimates were the diversity estimates obtained from one million T cells. Across the age range, TCR beta diversity per million T cells fell in a roughly linear way.

PCR was performed a second time for 7 to 11 cycles using a sample-barcoded 5' primer and a J-beta primer mix. Each cDNA molecule carried a tag from a template-switch adaptor that contained 12 random nucleotides. From the 5' RACE reads, TCRdb called clonotypes with MiXCR, one entry per CDR3 protein. The table shows under 2 million distinct CDR3 sequences, with around 35% occurring only once. This clonotype came up many times. Antigen unknown. V lost 3 bases, J lost 5 bases, and 8 bases stayed unmatched. This CDR3 contains 16 residues. Looked up from germline, CDR1 is DFQATT and CDR2 is SNEGSKA (reference sequence).

What was sequenced was blood. This sequence was found in a woman in her 30s in good health. The rearrangement uses TRBV20-1 and TRBJ2-5; TRBD2 aligns across 14 bases. In nucleotides, the CDR3 is TGCAGTGCTAGTCAGACTAGCGGGGGGGCCGGGGAGACCCAGTACTTC. It translates to CSASQTSGGAGETQYF.